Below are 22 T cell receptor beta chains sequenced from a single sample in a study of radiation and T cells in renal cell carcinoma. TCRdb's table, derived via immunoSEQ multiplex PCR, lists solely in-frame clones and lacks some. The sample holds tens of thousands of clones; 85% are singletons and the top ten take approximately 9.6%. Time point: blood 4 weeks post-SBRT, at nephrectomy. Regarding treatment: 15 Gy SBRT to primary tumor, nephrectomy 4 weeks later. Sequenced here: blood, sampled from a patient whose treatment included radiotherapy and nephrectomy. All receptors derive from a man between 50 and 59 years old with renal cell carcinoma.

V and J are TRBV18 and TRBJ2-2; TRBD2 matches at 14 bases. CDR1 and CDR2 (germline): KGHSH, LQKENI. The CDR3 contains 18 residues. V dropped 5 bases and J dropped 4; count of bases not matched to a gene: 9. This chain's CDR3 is CASSLGLAGVFGTGELFF. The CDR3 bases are TGTGCCAGCTCATTGGGACTAGCGGGAGTTTTTGGCACCGGGGAGCTGTTTTTT.

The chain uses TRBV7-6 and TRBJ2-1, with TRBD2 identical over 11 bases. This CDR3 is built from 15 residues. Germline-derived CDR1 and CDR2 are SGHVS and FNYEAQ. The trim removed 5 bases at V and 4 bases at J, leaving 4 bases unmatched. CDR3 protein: CASSRLAGGYNEQFF. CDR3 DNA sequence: TGTGCCAGCAGCCGATTAGCGGGAGGGTACAATGAGCAGTTCTTC.

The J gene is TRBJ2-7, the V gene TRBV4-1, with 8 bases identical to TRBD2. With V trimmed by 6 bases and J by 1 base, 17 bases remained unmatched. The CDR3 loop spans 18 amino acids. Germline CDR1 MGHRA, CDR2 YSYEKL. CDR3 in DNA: TGCGCCAGCAGACTAGAGGGGGGTTTTGGCGGGAGGTCCTACGAGCAGTACTTC. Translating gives CASRLEGGFGGRSYEQYF.

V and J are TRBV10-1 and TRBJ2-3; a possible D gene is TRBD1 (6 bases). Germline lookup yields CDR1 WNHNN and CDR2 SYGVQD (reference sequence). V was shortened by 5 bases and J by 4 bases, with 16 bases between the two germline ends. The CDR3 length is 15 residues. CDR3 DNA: TGCGCCAGCAGTACAGGGAATGGACGGGCAGATACGCAGTATTTT. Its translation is CASSTGNGRADTQYF.

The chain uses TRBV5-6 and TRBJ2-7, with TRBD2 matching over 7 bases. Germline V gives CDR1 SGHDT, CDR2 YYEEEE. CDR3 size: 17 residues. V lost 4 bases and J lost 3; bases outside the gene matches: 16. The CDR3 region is CASSEPIGTTTFYEQYF. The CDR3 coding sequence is TGTGCCAGCAGCGAACCGATCGGGACTACCACATTCTACGAGCAGTACTTC.

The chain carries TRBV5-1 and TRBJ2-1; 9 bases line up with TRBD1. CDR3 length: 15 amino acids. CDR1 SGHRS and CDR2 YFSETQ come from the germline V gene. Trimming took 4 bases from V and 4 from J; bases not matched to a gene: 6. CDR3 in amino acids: CASSVTGGLYNEQFF. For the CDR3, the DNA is TGCGCCAGCAGCGTCACAGGGGGCTTATACAATGAGCAGTTCTTC. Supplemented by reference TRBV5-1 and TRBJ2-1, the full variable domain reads KAGVTQTPRYLIKTRGQQVTLSCSPISGHRSVSWYQQTPGQGLQFLFEYFSETQRNKGNFPGRFSGRQFSNSRSEMNVSTLELGDSALYLCASSVTGGLYNEQFFGPGTRLTVL.

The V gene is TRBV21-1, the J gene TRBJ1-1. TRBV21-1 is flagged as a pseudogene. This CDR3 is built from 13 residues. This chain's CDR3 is CASSTDERTEAFF. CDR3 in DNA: TGTGCCAGCAGCACAGATGAGCGAACTGAAGCTTTCTTT.

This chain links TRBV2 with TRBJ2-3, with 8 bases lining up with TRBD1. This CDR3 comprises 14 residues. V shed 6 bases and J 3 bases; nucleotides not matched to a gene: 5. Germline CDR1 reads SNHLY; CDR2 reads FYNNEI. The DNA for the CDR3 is TGTGCCAGCAGAAGACAGGGGTTGACAGATACGCAGTATTTT. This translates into CASRRQGLTDTQYF. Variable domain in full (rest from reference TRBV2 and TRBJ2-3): EPEVTQTPSHQVTQMGQEVILRCVPISNHLYFYWYRQILGQKVEFLVSFYNNEISEKSEIFDDQFSVERPDGSNFTLKIRSTKLEDSAMYFCASRRQGLTDTQYFGPGTRLTVL.

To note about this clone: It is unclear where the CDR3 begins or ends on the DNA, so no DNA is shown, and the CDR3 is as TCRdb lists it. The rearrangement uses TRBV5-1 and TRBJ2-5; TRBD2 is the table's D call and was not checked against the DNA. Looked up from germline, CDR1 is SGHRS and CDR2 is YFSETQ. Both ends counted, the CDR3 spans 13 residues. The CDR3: CASTSGGDETQYF.

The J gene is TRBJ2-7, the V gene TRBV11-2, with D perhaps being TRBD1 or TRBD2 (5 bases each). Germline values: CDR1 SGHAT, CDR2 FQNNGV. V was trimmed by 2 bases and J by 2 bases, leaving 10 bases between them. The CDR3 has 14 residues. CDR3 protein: CASSLYSGPYEQYF. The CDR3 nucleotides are TGTGCCAGCAGCTTATACTCGGGACCCTACGAGCAGTACTTC.

The CDR3 nucleotides read TGTGCCAGCAGTTACGGGGGCGAGGGAGATACGCAGTATTTT. It specifies CASSYGGEGDTQYF. V and J are TRBV6-5 and TRBJ2-3, with a possible D match to TRBD1 (6 bases). Trimming took 2 bases from V and 5 from J, leaving 11 bases between them. The CDR3 consists of 14 residues. From germline, CDR1 is MNHEY and CDR2 SVGAGI.

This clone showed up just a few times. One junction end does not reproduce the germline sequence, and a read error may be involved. The CDR3 nucleotides read TGCGCAAGCATCAAAGCGACTAGCAATGAGCAGTTCTTC. This encodes CASIKATSNEQFF. V gene TRBV10-2 combines with J gene TRBJ2-1; TRBD2 is a possible D gene (6 bases). The CDR3 consists of 13 residues. Germline CDR1 WSHSY, CDR2 SAAADI.

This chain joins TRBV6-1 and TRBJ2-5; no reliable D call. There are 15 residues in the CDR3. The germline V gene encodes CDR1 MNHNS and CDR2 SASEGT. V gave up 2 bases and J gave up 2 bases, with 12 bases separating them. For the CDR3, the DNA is TGTGCCAGCAGTGAAATGTCAACAGAACAAGAGACCCAGTACTTC. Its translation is CASSEMSTEQETQYF.

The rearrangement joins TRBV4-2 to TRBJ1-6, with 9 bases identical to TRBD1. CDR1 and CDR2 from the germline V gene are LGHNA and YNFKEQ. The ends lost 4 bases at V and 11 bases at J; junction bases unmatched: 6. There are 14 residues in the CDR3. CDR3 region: CASSPGQGVTPLHF. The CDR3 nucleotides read TGTGCCAGCAGCCCGGGACAGGGAGTTACACCCCTCCACTTT.

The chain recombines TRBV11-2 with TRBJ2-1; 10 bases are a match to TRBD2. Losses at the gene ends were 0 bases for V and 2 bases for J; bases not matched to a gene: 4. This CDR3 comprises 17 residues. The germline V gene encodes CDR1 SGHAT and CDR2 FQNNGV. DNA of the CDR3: TGTGCCAGCAGCTTAGAACGGCTAGCGGGAGCCTACAATGAGCAGTTCTTC. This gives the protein CASSLERLAGAYNEQFF.

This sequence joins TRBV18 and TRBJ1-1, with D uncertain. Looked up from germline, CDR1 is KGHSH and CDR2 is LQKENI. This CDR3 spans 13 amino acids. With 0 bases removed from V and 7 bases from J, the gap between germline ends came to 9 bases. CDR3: CASSPPSSSEAFF. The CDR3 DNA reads TGTGCCAGCTCACCACCGTCTTCGAGTGAAGCTTTCTTT.

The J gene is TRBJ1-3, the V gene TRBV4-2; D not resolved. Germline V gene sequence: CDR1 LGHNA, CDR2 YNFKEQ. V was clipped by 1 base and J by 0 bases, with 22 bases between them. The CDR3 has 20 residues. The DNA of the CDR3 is TGTGCCAGCAGCCAAGGCCTCATCCCCCCCCAAGCCAACTCTGGAAACACCATATATTTT. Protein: CASSQGLIPPQANSGNTIYF.

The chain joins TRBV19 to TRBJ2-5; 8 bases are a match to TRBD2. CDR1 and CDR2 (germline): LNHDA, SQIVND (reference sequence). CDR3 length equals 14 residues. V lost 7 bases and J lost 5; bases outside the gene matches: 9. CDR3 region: CASNSGGAWETQYF. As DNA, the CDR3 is TGTGCCAGTAATTCCGGGGGGGCTTGGGAGACCCAGTACTTC.

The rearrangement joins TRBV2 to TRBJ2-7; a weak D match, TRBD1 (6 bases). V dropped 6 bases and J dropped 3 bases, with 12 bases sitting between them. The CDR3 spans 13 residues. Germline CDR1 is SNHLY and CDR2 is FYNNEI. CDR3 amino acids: CASRRTDDYEQYF. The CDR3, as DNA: TGTGCCAGCAGAAGGACAGACGACTACGAGCAGTACTTC.

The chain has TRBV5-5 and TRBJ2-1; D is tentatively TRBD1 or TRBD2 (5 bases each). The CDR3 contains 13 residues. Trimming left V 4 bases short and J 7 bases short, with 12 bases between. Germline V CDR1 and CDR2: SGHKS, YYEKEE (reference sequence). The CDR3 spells CASSIGTYNEQFF. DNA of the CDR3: TGTGCCAGCAGCATCGGGACGTATAATGAGCAGTTCTTC.

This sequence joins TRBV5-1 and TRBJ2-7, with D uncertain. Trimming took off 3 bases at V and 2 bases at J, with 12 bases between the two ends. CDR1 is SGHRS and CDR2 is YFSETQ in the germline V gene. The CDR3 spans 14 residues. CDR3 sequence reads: CASSSTPAPYEQYF. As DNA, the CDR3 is TGCGCCAGCAGCTCGACCCCCGCTCCCTACGAGCAGTACTTC. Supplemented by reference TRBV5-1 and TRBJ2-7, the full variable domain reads KAGVTQTPRYLIKTRGQQVTLSCSPISGHRSVSWYQQTPGQGLQFLFEYFSETQRNKGNFPGRFSGRQFSNSRSEMNVSTLELGDSALYLCASSSTPAPYEQYFGPGTRLTVT.

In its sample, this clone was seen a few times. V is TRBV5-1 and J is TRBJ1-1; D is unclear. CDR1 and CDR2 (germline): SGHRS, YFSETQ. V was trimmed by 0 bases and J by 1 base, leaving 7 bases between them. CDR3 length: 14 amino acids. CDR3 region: CASSLEPQNTEAFF. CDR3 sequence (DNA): TGCGCCAGCAGCTTGGAGCCCCAGAACACTGAAGCTTTCTTT.